Here is one TCR beta chain with its context. This CDR3 has 16 amino acids. In germline, CDR1 is MNHEY, CDR2 SVGAGI. V shed 2 bases and J shed 3 bases, with 15 bases lying between them. The data originate from a study of blood T cell repertoires in COVID-19. Study as a whole: The study drew acute and convalescent COVID-19 samples from the United States, Italy and Spain. In each case, the material was cDNA or gDNA derived from T cells, B-cell-depleted T cells, or PBMCs.

Per the original data handling: Quantification of nucleated cells was approximated via reference gene primer amplification. Sequencing was performed with immunoSEQ multiplex PCR; in TCRdb, only in-frame clones are kept and a portion is missing. That table furnishes V, J and clone size, whereas the DNA furnished D and trimming. The sample comprises about 280,000 clones, 85% of which are singletons, and 10% to 15% rests with the top ten. Sample: peripheral blood. This chain connects TRBV6-5 to TRBJ2-3, with TRBD1 as a possible D gene (5 bases). This receptor was identified in a human donor in a cohort sampled during active COVID-19. Written as DNA, the CDR3 is TGTGCCAGCAGTTACGGCCCCGGACAAACGACAGATACGCAGTATTTT. Its translation: CASSYGPGQTTDTQYF.